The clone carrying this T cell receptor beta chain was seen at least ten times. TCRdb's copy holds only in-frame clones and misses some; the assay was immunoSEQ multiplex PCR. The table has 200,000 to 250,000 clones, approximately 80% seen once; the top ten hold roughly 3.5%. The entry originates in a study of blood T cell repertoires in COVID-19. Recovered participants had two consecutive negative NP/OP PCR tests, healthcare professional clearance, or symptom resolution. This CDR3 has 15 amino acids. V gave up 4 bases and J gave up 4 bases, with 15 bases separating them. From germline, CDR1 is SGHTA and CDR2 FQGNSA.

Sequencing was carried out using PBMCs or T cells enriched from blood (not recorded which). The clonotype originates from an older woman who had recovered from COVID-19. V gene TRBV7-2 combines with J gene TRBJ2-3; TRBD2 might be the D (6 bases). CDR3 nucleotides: TGTGCCAGCAGCTCACCCCGGGACTCCTCAGATACGCAGTATTTT. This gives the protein CASSSPRDSSDTQYF.